This T cell receptor beta chain was obtained from a study of Graves' ophthalmopathy and Graves' hyperthyroidism (dated by TCRdb to 2017 to 2018). Broadly, across the study: Stable hyperthyroidism was defined as no progression to ophthalmopathy within 18 months of follow-up. An independent validation cohort comprised roughly 20 hyperthyroidism patients and 15 to 17 patients who later progressed from hyperthyroidism to ophthalmopathy. In total, 120 to 150 blood samples were TCR-sequenced: some 43 ophthalmopathy, some 75 hyperthyroidism and some 17 hyperthyroidism-to-ophthalmopathy patients. To tell Graves' ophthalmopathy apart from Graves' hyperthyroidism, and to predict which patients would progress to ophthalmopathy, the study relied on TCR beta repertoire signatures. After sampling, hyperthyroidism patients received methimazole starting at 30 mg daily, and ophthalmopathy patients received high-dose intravenous methylprednisolone. To explore V-J signatures that separate ophthalmopathy from hyperthyroidism, a discovery set of about 100 patients was enrolled, consisting of roughly 45 with ophthalmopathy and some 56 with stable hyperthyroidism. T-cell repertoires of thyroid tissue and blood were compared in five or six hyperthyroidism patients.

Overall study results and their limits: In validation, the model predicted ophthalmopathy progression with about 71% sensitivity and 72% to 80% specificity; about a dozen predicted patients were CT-confirmed with GO in a median of approximately 6.2 months. Most expanded thyroid clonotypes with frequency above 0.001 were also detected in blood, suggesting blood repertoires may reflect the thyroid immune response. Sample size was not statistically predetermined, and group allocation was not concealed from the investigators. In cross-validation, the 13-signature model distinguished ophthalmopathy from stable hyperthyroidism with approximately 90% sensitivity and about 81% specificity, while in the test set the corresponding values were 80% and 75%.

This clonotype was recorded a few times. The clone's antigen remains unknown. In this CDR3 the conserved last residue, phenylalanine or tryptophan, is missing, so a read error is likely. For repertoire sequencing, the TCR beta CDR3 regions were amplified from RNA transcripts. HTBI primers and the Qiagen OneStep RT-PCR kit were used in a first-round RT-PCR, which was followed by a second-round multiplex PCR, size selection and purification. Sequencing of the libraries was carried out on an Illumina HiSeq2000 in paired-end mode with 100 bp reads. The paper's data handling went like this. SOAPnuke was used to process the reads, throwing out any read that had adapters, had uncalled bases, had a mean Phred below 15, or lacked an exact constant-primer or identifier match. High-quality paired reads were merged with COPE v1.2.5. Clonotypes were defined as unique nucleotide sequences and were aligned to IMGT TRB V, D and J references using MiTCR v1.1. The analysis was limited to V-J combinations with a frequency above 0.0001, which together covered 99.2% of repertoires. A TCR clonal expansion and chaos score per V-J combination was defined as the ratio of F50 clonal expansion to chaos observed in the TCRdist matrix. Welch's t-statistics and random forest were used to reduce the features to some 13 V-J combinations, which were then used as input to a naive Bayes classifier. The similarity between thyroid and blood repertoires was quantified using the Morisita-Horn index. TCRdb itself trimmed the public reads at Q25 with fastp, ran MiXCR and retained productive beta chains. Each entry is one CDR3 protein sequence, shown with its most common DNA and genes. Clone size and V and J calls follow TCRdb, not the original study. Here the sample has 450,000 to 600,000 distinct CDR3 sequences; under 45% occur a single time. Roughly 4% of the sample is held by the ten biggest clonotypes.

Hyperthyroidism patients were newly diagnosed, were aged 18 to 65 years, and had a disease duration under 2 months. Patients were excluded if they had other autoimmune diseases, uncontrolled infections, pregnancy or lactation. Clinical symptoms, serum thyroxine, TRAb, thyroid ultrasound and orbital computed tomography were used for diagnosis. Total RNA was extracted using Trizol reagent, and RNA quality was checked on an Agilent 2100 Bioanalyzer. Trimming removed 3 bases from V and 0 bases from J; the gene matches leave 7 bases unexplained. Looking up the germline V gene (reference sequence) yields CDR1 DFQATT and CDR2 SNEGSKA. The CDR3 totals 15 residues, both ends included. Just the 45-base CDR3 DNA is kept, in frame starting at base 1.

The sample consisted of peripheral blood or thyroid tissue (not recorded which). The rearranged chain carries TRBV20-1 and TRBJ2-5; 7 central nucleotides agree with TRBD2. This sequence originates from an adult man with Graves' hyperthyroidism. The DNA reads TGCAGTGCTAGGTCCCGGGGGACTAACCAAGAGACCCAGTACCTC. Its translation reads: CSARSRGTNQETQYL.